This TCR beta chain was identified in a study of shared clonotypes between healthy human individuals. General study results and limits: Sharing across four donors was seen in 4.5% to 6.5% of naive CD4 clonotypes. Estimated clonotype richness was generally higher in naive than memory subsets.

As processed by the authors: ImmunoSEQ output held junction-only sequences without quality scores, so filtering differed. The assay was immunoSEQ multiplex PCR, and TCRdb's table has in-frame clones only and misses some. From that table come the V and J calls and clone size; the DNA was used to work out D and trimming. The sample gives around 600,000 clones, roughly 95% of which show up once; approximately 0.11% is in the top ten. As defined, naive CD8 cells were CD45RO-negative and positively selected for CCR7, with terminally differentiated effector memory CD45RA+ cells excluded. This clone was observed once. Its cognate antigen is unknown. Germline V gene data show CDR1 as MNHEY and CDR2 as SVGAGI. The CDR3 covers 15 residues. The V gene end was trimmed by 2 bases and the J gene end by 3 bases; junction bases not matched to a gene: 6.

The sample comprised naive CD8+ T cells sorted from blood. This clonotype originated in a woman under 40 in good health. The chain carries TRBV6-5 and TRBJ2-7; 8 bases agree with TRBD2. The CDR3 DNA is TGTGCCAGCAGTTACGGGGGGAGCGGGGGCTACGAGCAGTACTTC. Encoded protein: CASSYGGSGGYEQYF.